The next 32 T cell receptor beta chains were all read from a single sample in a study of tumor-infiltrating lymphocytes in primary liver carcinoma (dated by TCRdb to about 2017). RNA from unsorted whole blood was extracted with TRIzol reagent, and germline DNA was obtained with the DNeasy Blood & Tissue kit. The sequencing machine was an Illumina HiSeq 2500. A constant-region primer and ProtoScript II reverse transcriptase were used to reverse-transcribe TCRbeta-specific cDNA from about 500 ng total RNA. Three nested multiplex PCR rounds, following a slightly modified ARM-PCR procedure, were used to build the TCRbeta libraries. The first two PCR rounds used multiplex TRBV1-TRBV30 forward primers with a Cbeta reverse primer, each for roughly 10 cycles. TCRdb passed the public sequencing reads through fastp at Q25 and MiXCR, retaining productive beta sequences. One record per CDR3 amino acid sequence lists the most common genes and DNA. The sample yields approximately 310,000 distinct CDR3 sequences; 60% to 80% were counted once. The ten top clones hold roughly 9% of the sample.

Sequencing was carried out using peripheral blood. These receptor sequences come from a man aged 40-50 years with primary liver carcinoma and hepatitis B virus infection.

To note about this clonotype: A read error may explain this, as a much larger clone is one base away. The chain links TRBV6-5 to TRBJ2-1; tentatively, D is TRBD2 (5 bases). This CDR3 has 12 amino acids. CDR1 is MNHEY, CDR2 SVGAGI, per germline. The CDR3 sequence is CPSSRGLGEQFF. CDR3 DNA sequence: TGTCCCAGCAGTCGAGGGTTGGGTGAGCAGTTCTTC.

As regards this clonotype: A read error may explain this, as a much larger clone is one base away. CDR3 protein: CSVGVNIEAFF. Here the CDR3 DNA reads TGCAGCGTTGGAGTGAACATTGAAGCTTTCTTT. The rearrangement uses TRBV29-1 and TRBJ1-1; D call uncertain. The CDR3 extends over 11 amino acids. Per the germline V gene, CDR1 is SQVTM and CDR2 is ANQGSEA.

This clonotype was counted many times. The chain recombines TRBV6-2 or TRBV6-3 with TRBJ2-3, with 7 bases lining up with TRBD2. With 3 bases clipped from V and 4 bases from J, the junction kept 10 bases outside the gene matches. The V gene's germline CDR1 is MNHEY and CDR2 SVGEGT. The CDR3 length is 16 residues. CDR3 sequence: CASSYGLAGVADTQYF. The CDR3 nucleotides read TGTGCCAGCAGTTATGGTCTGGCGGGAGTGGCAGATACGCAGTATTTT.

A remark on this clonotype: This may be a read error, as it is one base from a much larger clone. The genes are TRBV25-1 and TRBJ2-1; TRBD2 matches 8 bases. The CDR3 spans 14 residues. The germline V gene encodes CDR1 MGHDK and CDR2 SYGVNS. CDR3 DNA sequence: TGTGCCAGCAGTGAGACTAGCGCTTACAATGAGCATTTCTTC. As protein: CASSETSAYNEHFF. Drawing the rest from reference TRBV25-1 and TRBJ2-1, the complete variable domain is EADIYQTPRYLVIGTGKKITLECSQTMGHDKMYWYQQDPGMELHLIHYSYGVNSTEKGDLSSESTVSRIRTEHFPLTLESARPSHTSQYLCASSETSAYNEHFFGPGTRLTVL.

The rearrangement links TRBV2 to TRBJ1-5; D remains ambiguous. Trimming took off 6 bases at V and 0 bases at J, with 15 bases between the two ends. The CDR3 has 16 amino acids. Germline V lookup: CDR1 SNHLY, CDR2 FYNNEI. The chain's CDR3 is CASSDQMGNSNQPQHF. The CDR3 region has the DNA TGTGCCAGCAGCGACCAAATGGGGAATAGCAATCAGCCCCAGCATTTT.

This clonotype was observed a handful of times. The rearrangement links TRBV11-2 to TRBJ2-1; possible D gene TRBD2, 5 bases. Germline V gene sequence: CDR1 SGHAT, CDR2 FQNNGV. The CDR3 loop spans 13 amino acids. Trimming took 8 bases from V and 4 from J, leaving 12 bases between them. The CDR3 loop is CASEAGLYNEQFF. The CDR3 DNA sequence: TGTGCCAGCGAGGCGGGTCTTTACAATGAGCAGTTCTTC.

This clonotype has just a few counts. The V gene is TRBV10-3, the J gene TRBJ1-6; TRBD1 might be the D (6 bases). Germline V gene sequence: CDR1 ENHRY, CDR2 SYGVKD. CDR3 length: 16 residues. V was clipped by 6 bases and J by 8 bases, with 20 bases between them. The chain's CDR3 is CAISNNLGQGDSPLHF. CDR3 bases: TGTGCCATCAGCAATAACCTGGGACAAGGGGATTCACCCCTCCACTTT.

The chain links TRBV6-1 to TRBJ2-7; 7 positions match TRBD1. The CDR3 runs 16 residues. In germline, CDR1 is MNHNS, CDR2 SASEGT. V shed 4 bases, J shed 5 bases, and the junction held 14 bases outside the gene matches. This chain's CDR3 is CASSGRTGDPVDEQYF. The CDR3 DNA is TGTGCCAGCAGTGGCCGTACAGGGGATCCGGTCGACGAGCAGTACTTC.

The genes are TRBV10-3 and TRBJ1-6, with TRBD1 matching over 7 bases. This CDR3 comprises 14 residues. Germline values: CDR1 ENHRY, CDR2 SYGVKD. Trimming at V came to 5 bases and at J to 5 bases, leaving 3 bases not matched to a gene. This CDR3 reads CAISNRGNNSPLHF. The DNA for the CDR3 is TGTGCCATCAGTAACAGGGGAAATAATTCACCCCTCCACTTT.

The sample holds one count of this clonotype. A single base separates this from a much larger clone, so it may be a read error. The chain couples TRBV7-8 to TRBJ2-3; perhaps TRBD2 as D (5 bases). The CDR3 totals 16 residues. The germline V gene has CDR1 SGHVS and CDR2 FQNEAQ. As DNA, the CDR3 is TGTGCCAGCAGCTTGGGAGCGATTCACTCTCCTTATACGCAGGATTTT. It codes for CASSLGAIHSPYTQDF. Variable domain in full (rest from reference TRBV7-8 and TRBJ2-3): GAGVSQSPRYKVAKRGQDVALRCDPISGHVSLFWYQQALGQGPEFLTYFQNEAQLDKSGLPSDRFFAERPEGSVSTLKIQRTQQEDSAVYLCASSLGAIHSPYTQDFGPGTRLTVL.

The rearrangement uses TRBV11-1 and TRBJ2-7; D is unresolved. This CDR3 contains 18 residues. CDR1 and CDR2 (germline): SGHAT, FQDESV (reference sequence). V was clipped by 3 bases and J by 13 bases, with 34 bases between them. The CDR3 nucleotides read TGTGCCAGCAGCTTCAGCCCCCGAATGTCCGAACTCTCCTACGAGTACTACTTC. This sequence encodes CASSFSPRMSELSYEYYF.

This chain uses TRBV5-8 with TRBJ2-3; D is unresolved. Germline V gene lookup returns CDR1 SGHTS and CDR2 YDEGEE. The V gene lost 0 bases and the J gene lost 0 bases, with 8 bases spanning the gap. This CDR3 has 15 amino acids. DNA of the CDR3: TGTGCCAGCAGCTTGGGGCAGCATAGCACAGATACGCAGTATTTT. It codes for CASSLGQHSTDTQYF.

This clonotype was seen just once. J is TRBJ2-1 and V is TRBV5-5, with D unclear. The V and J ends lost 6 bases and 8 bases respectively, with 9 bases between them. This CDR3 has 11 residues. Germline values: CDR1 SGHKS, CDR2 YYEKEE (reference sequence). This chain's CDR3 is CASNVEDEQFF. Here the CDR3 DNA reads TGTGCCAGCAACGTCGAAGATGAGCAGTTCTTC.

With regard to this clonotype: This may arise from a read error, as a much more abundant clone is one base away. This chain joins TRBV6-1 and TRBJ2-2; D is possibly TRBD2 (6 bases). The CDR3 covers 15 residues. Germline-derived CDR1 and CDR2 are MNHNS and SASEGT. CDR3 DNA sequence: TGTGCCAGCGGGTTCGGAGTGATGAACACCGGGGGGCTGTTTTTT. Translating gives CASGFGVMNTGGLFF.

This clonotype has a handful of counts. Just one base apart from a much larger clone, this may be a read error. The rearrangement joins TRBV4-2 to TRBJ1-1, with TRBD1 identical over 11 bases. The ends lost 0 bases at V and 7 bases at J; junction bases unmatched: 10. CDR1 and CDR2 (germline): LGHNA, YNFKEQ. This CDR3 region has 17 residues. The CDR3 DNA sequence: TGTGCCAGCAGCCAAGATACGGGACAGGGGGTAGGCAATGAAGCTTTCTTT. Its translation: CASSQDTGQGVGNEAFF.

V gene TRBV2 combines with J gene TRBJ2-3; no clear D gene. CDR3 length: 14 amino acids. The V gene's germline CDR1 is SNHLY and CDR2 FYNNEI. Trimming shortened V by 5 bases and J by 2 bases, and 11 bases separated the two germline ends. The CDR3 spells CASSKTTNTDTQYF. The CDR3 nucleotides read TGTGCCAGCAGTAAGACAACTAACACAGATACGCAGTATTTT.

Concerning this clonotype itself: This may arise from a read error, as a much more abundant clone is one base away. This chain connects TRBV6-6 to TRBJ2-1; TRBD1 might be the D (6 bases). Germline CDR1 MNHNY, CDR2 SVGAGI (reference sequence). This CDR3 is 14 amino acids long. The CDR3 protein is CGSSGQSVNNEQFF. The DNA of the CDR3 is TGTGGCAGCAGCGGACAGTCAGTAAACAATGAGCAGTTCTTC.

V and J are TRBV12-3 or TRBV12-4 and TRBJ2-1; 9 bases are a match to TRBD1. V was pared by 9 bases and J by 3 bases, with 9 bases of the junction left unmatched. The CDR3 runs to 15 residues. The CDR3 DNA reads as TGTGCCAGGAGGGAACAGGGGGCAGGCTACAATGAGCAGTTCTTC. Translation: CARREQGAGYNEQFF.

The chain joins TRBV5-6 to TRBJ2-7, with D maybe TRBD1 (5 bases). Germline lookup yields CDR1 SGHDT and CDR2 YYEEEE. Trimming pared 0 bases from V and 0 bases from J, leaving 10 bases between. CDR3 size: 15 residues. Here the CDR3 DNA reads TGTGCCAGCAGCTTGGCCGGCGACAGCTCCTACGAGCAGTACTTC. Its protein product is CASSLAGDSSYEQYF.

The chain uses TRBV29-1 and TRBJ2-5; 12 bases fit TRBD1. V shed 7 bases and J 5 bases; nucleotides not matched to a gene: 8. Germline V gives CDR1 SQVTM, CDR2 ANQGSEA. The CDR3 runs 14 residues. The CDR3 DNA reads as TGCAGCGGGGGGGGGACAGGGGGCACGGAGACCCAGTACTTC. It codes for CSGGGTGGTETQYF.

This clonotype appeared many times. The chain employs TRBV29-1 and TRBJ1-2; no reliable D call. The CDR3 contains 12 residues. Germline assignment: CDR1 SQVTM and CDR2 ANQGSEA. The germline V and J ends were trimmed by 6 bases and 0 bases, with 8 bases remaining between them. CDR3 protein: CSVVEANYGYTF. In nucleotides, the CDR3 is TGCAGCGTCGTCGAAGCTAACTATGGCTACACCTTC.

Of note for this clonotype: Just one base apart from a much larger clone, this may be a read error. The rearrangement links TRBV4-2 to TRBJ2-3; D unresolved. The germline CDR1 and CDR2 sequences are LGHNA and YNFKEQ. The CDR3 totals 15 residues. Here the CDR3 DNA reads TGTACCAGCAGCCAAGAATGGGGTAGCACAGATACGCAGTATTTT. Its translation: CTSSQEWGSTDTQYF.

On this clonotype itself: The junction shows a germline mismatch at one end, possibly a read error. The CDR3 DNA is TGTGCCAGCAGCCTAAGAAGGACTGGGACCGGGGAGCCGTTTTTT. This encodes CASSLRRTGTGEPFF. The chain combines TRBV11-2 with TRBJ2-2; D could derive from TRBD1 or TRBD2 (5 bases each). CDR1 SGHAT and CDR2 FQNNGV come from the germline V gene. This CDR3 region has 15 residues.

This clonotype was detected only a few times. The V gene is TRBV24-1, the J gene TRBJ2-5; no clear D. V lost 6 bases, J lost 1 base, and 14 bases lay in between. The germline gives CDR1 KGHDR, CDR2 SFDVKD. The CDR3 is 15 amino acids. The CDR3, as DNA: TGTGCCACCAGTTATGCCGGTGGCCCCCAAGAGACCCAGTACTTC. This codes for CATSYAGGPQETQYF.

Details on this clonotype: One end of the junction fails to match germline, which may point to a read error. The chain couples TRBV11-2 to TRBJ2-5; 8 bases agree with TRBD1. CDR3 length: 12 amino acids. Germline V gene data show CDR1 as SGHAT and CDR2 as FQNNGV. CDR3 sequence reads: CASSYGQGCQCF. The CDR3 region has the DNA TGTGCCAGCAGCTACGGACAGGGTTGCCAGTGCTTC.

To note about this clonotype: This sequence may be a read error, since a much larger clone differs from it by one base. This chain connects TRBV6-5 to TRBJ1-2, with TRBD1 matching 11 bases. Trimming removed 2 bases from V and 10 bases from J; junction bases left unmatched: 6. The CDR3 has 14 amino acids. Germline V gene sequence: CDR1 MNHEY, CDR2 SVGAGI. The CDR3 DNA reads TGTGCCAGCAGTTACGGGACAGGGGGACTTGACTACACCTTC. It is translated as CASSYGTGGLDYTF.

Concerning this clonotype itself: No conserved phenylalanine or tryptophan ends this CDR3, so it is likely a read error. V is TRBV11-2 and J is TRBJ2-4, with D tentatively TRBD1 (6 bases). The length of the CDR3 is 13 residues. Per the germline V gene, CDR1 is SGHAT and CDR2 is FQNNGV. This chain's CDR3 is CVSSQQGRSIQYL. CDR3 sequence (DNA): TGTGTCAGCAGCCAACAGGGTAGGAGTATTCAGTACCTC.

The V gene is TRBV12-3 or TRBV12-4, the J gene TRBJ2-3; D gene unclear. The J call is uncertain, as TRBJ1-5 better fits the DNA end. The CDR3 has 13 residues. The chain's CDR3 is CASNLEEADTQHF. The CDR3 coding sequence is TGTGCCAGCAACCTGGAAGAGGCAGATACGCAGCATTTT.

The sample holds one count of this clonotype. A single base separates this from a much larger clone, so it may be a read error. The V call is TRBV6-1, the J call TRBJ1-5, with D possibly TRBD1 on 5 matching bases. Germline V gene lookup returns CDR1 MNHNS and CDR2 SASEGT. V gave up 1 base and J gave up 7 bases, with 11 bases separating them. This CDR3 is built from 14 residues. CDR3 DNA: TGTGCCAGCAGTGAAGGTCGGGGCGCCCAGCCCCAGCATTTT. It translates to CASSEGRGAQPQHF.

This clonotype is termed large. The V and J genes are TRBV11-2 and TRBJ2-3; weak D call: TRBD2 (6 bases). Germline V gives CDR1 SGHAT, CDR2 FQNNGV. The CDR3 length is 14 residues. V was pared by 6 bases and J by 2 bases, with 12 bases between. The CDR3: CASSRGSVTDTQYF. CDR3 DNA sequence: TGTGCCAGCAGTCGGGGGTCTGTCACAGATACGCAGTATTTT. Full variable domain (outside the CDR3, taken from reference TRBV11-2 and TRBJ2-3): EAGVAQSPRYKIIEKRQSVAFWCNPISGHATLYWYQQILGQGPKLLIQFQNNGVVDDSQLPKDRFSAERLKGVDSTLKIQPAKLEDSAVYLCASSRGSVTDTQYFGPGTRLTVL.

In the case of this clonotype: An end of the junction differs from the germline gene, which may be a read error. The rearrangement uses TRBV11-1 and TRBJ2-7; 8 bases fit TRBD1. Germline assignment: CDR1 SGHAT and CDR2 FQDESV (reference sequence). The CDR3 is made up of 12 amino acids. The CDR3 DNA reads TGTGCCAGCAGCCAGGACAGGGAAGAGCGGTGCTTC. Amino acids: CASSQDREERCF.

The chain employs TRBV30 and TRBJ2-3; 10 bases line up with TRBD2. Germline V gene data show CDR1 as GTSNPN and CDR2 as SVGIG (reference sequence). V lost 3 bases, J lost 5 bases, and 14 bases stayed unmatched. This CDR3 is built from 17 residues. CDR3 region: CAWRPGLASYRIDTQYF. CDR3 nucleotides: TGTGCCTGGAGGCCGGGACTAGCGTCATACCGCATAGATACGCAGTATTTT.